The 27 T cell receptor beta chains below were found in one sample sequenced in a study of beta chain features in type 1 diabetes. Study-level results: All four CD4+ subsets from Type 1 diabetes patients carried moderately but significantly shorter TCRB CDR3s.

Their specific antigens are unknown. What was sequenced were expressed TCRB transcripts, since all of the isolated RNA had been reverse transcribed. TCRdb's copy holds only in-frame clones and misses some; the assay was immunoSEQ multiplex PCR. The table includes approximately 270,000 clones, roughly an eighth detected once. Specimen: naive CD4+ T cells from blood. Receptor source: a man younger than 45 with type 1 diabetes.

This clone was counted a few times. The chain has TRBV7-9 and TRBJ2-5; weak D call: TRBD2 (6 bases). This CDR3 has 14 residues. In germline, CDR1 is SEHNR, CDR2 FQNEAQ (reference sequence). V was trimmed by 4 bases and J by 2 bases, leaving 11 bases between them. This CDR3 reads CASSWRRDQETQYF. The CDR3 DNA follows: TGTGCCAGCAGCTGGAGGCGGGATCAAGAGACCCAGTACTTC.

This clone has just a few counts. V and J are TRBV27 and TRBJ2-2; 9 bases line up with TRBD1. The V and J ends lost 3 bases and 7 bases, in that order; junction bases with no gene match: 6. Germline loops: CDR1 MNHEY, CDR2 SMNVEV (reference sequence). CDR3 length equals 15 residues. The DNA of the CDR3 is TGTGCCAGCAGTTTCGGGGACAGGGTAGTCGGGGAGCTGTTTTTT. Translation: CASSFGDRVVGELFF.

This clone was counted between two and nine times. The chain links TRBV5-1 to TRBJ2-4; a possible D gene is TRBD1 (7 bases). The CDR3 is made up of 15 amino acids. In germline, CDR1 is SGHRS, CDR2 YFSETQ. Deletions cut 2 bases from V and 8 bases from J, with 17 bases between. The CDR3 DNA sequence: TGCGCCAGCAGCTTCGAGGGGGCCGGGGGATACATTCAGTACTTC. Protein product: CASSFEGAGGYIQYF.

The chain is built from TRBV5-1 and TRBJ2-1, with TRBD1 matching over 7 bases. V lost 2 bases to trimming and J lost 7 bases; unmatched junction nucleotides: 0. Germline assignment: CDR1 SGHRS and CDR2 YFSETQ. There are 12 residues in the CDR3. The CDR3 region is CASSLQGNEQFF. CDR3 bases: TGCGCCAGCAGCTTACAGGGGAATGAGCAGTTCTTC.

The chain has TRBV9 and TRBJ2-1, with D uncertain. The CDR3 covers 13 residues. Deletions cut 0 bases from V and 8 bases from J, with 9 bases between. Germline lookup yields CDR1 SGDLS and CDR2 YYNGEE. CDR3 amino acids: CASSVALYDEQFF. CDR3 sequence (DNA): TGTGCCAGCAGCGTAGCTTTGTATGATGAGCAGTTCTTC.

This clone was seen a few times. This chain links TRBV5-1 with TRBJ2-7; no clear D. CDR1 is SGHRS and CDR2 is YFSETQ in the germline V gene. V was clipped by 0 bases and J by 0 bases, with 7 bases between them. This CDR3 region has 14 residues. The CDR3 region is CASSLDPGSYEQYF. The CDR3 DNA reads TGCGCCAGCAGCTTGGATCCCGGCTCCTACGAGCAGTACTTC.

The chain has TRBV6-4 and TRBJ2-3; D is unclear. Germline CDR1 reads MRHNA; CDR2 reads SNTAGT. V was shortened by 2 bases and J by 8 bases, with 5 bases between the two germline ends. CDR3 length equals 11 residues. The CDR3 region has the DNA TGTGCCAGCAGTGACGCCGGTACGCAGTATTTT. Translating gives CASSDAGTQYF.

This clone was counted a few times. The chain couples TRBV19 to TRBJ1-3, with D unclear. The ends were cut back, 6 bases at V and 2 bases at J, with 8 bases in the middle. This CDR3 has 13 amino acids. CDR1 LNHDA and CDR2 SQIVND come from the germline V gene (reference sequence). Written as DNA, the CDR3 is TGTGCCAGTAGAGTTGCGGCTGGAAACACCATATATTTT. It translates to CASRVAAGNTIYF.

A single count supports this clone. In DNA form, the CDR3 reads TGCGCCAGCAGCCCGGGCGGGGATGGGGAGCAGTACTTC. Its translation: CASSPGGDGEQYF. The V and J genes are TRBV5-1 and TRBJ2-7, with D tentatively TRBD2 (6 bases). V shed 4 bases and J shed 7 bases, with 15 bases lying between them. The CDR3 is 13 amino acids. Germline V gene data show CDR1 as SGHRS and CDR2 as YFSETQ.

This clone was observed a few times. V gene TRBV5-1 combines with J gene TRBJ2-1; TRBD2 matches at 7 bases. This CDR3 spans 14 amino acids. Trimming took 4 bases from V and 7 from J; bases not matched to a gene: 8. Germline CDR1 reads SGHRS; CDR2 reads YFSETQ. The CDR3 here is CASSRTEGGNEQFF. CDR3 in DNA: TGCGCCAGCAGCCGGACCGAGGGAGGGAATGAGCAGTTCTTC. The full variable domain, completed using reference TRBV5-1 and TRBJ2-1, is KAGVTQTPRYLIKTRGQQVTLSCSPISGHRSVSWYQQTPGQGLQFLFEYFSETQRNKGNFPGRFSGRQFSNSRSEMNVSTLELGDSALYLCASSRTEGGNEQFFGPGTRLTVL.

The table lists this clone with a few counts. CDR3 loop: CASSPQYAGVNEQFF. The CDR3 nucleotides read TGTGCCAGCAGCCCACAGTACGCGGGAGTGAATGAGCAGTTCTTC. The rearrangement joins TRBV28 to TRBJ2-1; 7 nucleotides match TRBD2. Per germline, CDR1 MDHEN and CDR2 SYDVKM. The CDR3 runs to 15 residues. J gave up 7 bases and V 6 bases, and 12 bases lay outside the gene matches.

This clone was recorded a few times. This chain connects TRBV25-1 to TRBJ2-5; D is uncertain. This CDR3 spans 12 amino acids. Germline values: CDR1 MGHDK, CDR2 SYGVNS. Trimming removed 1 base at V and 6 bases at J, with 6 bases between. In DNA form, the CDR3 reads TGTGCCAGCAGTGAATCCAGTCAGACCCAGTACTTC. This sequence encodes CASSESSQTQYF.

This clone was seen a handful of times. Other DNA variants within this sample encode the same CDR3. The chain joins TRBV6-5 to TRBJ2-3; 7 bases map to TRBD1. Trimming removed 6 bases from V and 0 bases from J; junction bases left unmatched: 0. There are 13 residues in the CDR3. Germline V gives CDR1 MNHEY, CDR2 SVGAGI. The CDR3 sequence: CASRQGSTDTQYF. CDR3 coding DNA: TGTGCCAGCAGACAGGGGAGCACAGATACGCAGTATTTT.

J is TRBJ1-1 and V is TRBV15, with TRBD1 identical over 7 bases. The V segment lost 0 bases and the J segment 3 bases; nucleotides outside the gene matches: 4. The CDR3 is made up of 15 amino acids. Germline loops: CDR1 LNHNV, CDR2 YYDKDF (reference sequence). As DNA, the CDR3 is TGTGCCACCAGCAGAGATATAGGGGGCTACACTGAAGCTTTCTTT. Its protein is CATSRDIGGYTEAFF.

The rearrangement links TRBV6-5 to TRBJ2-7, with 7 bases lining up with TRBD1. V dropped 5 bases and J dropped 2; count of bases not matched to a gene: 6. Per germline, CDR1 MNHEY and CDR2 SVGAGI. This CDR3 comprises 14 residues. CDR3 residues: CASSEFDRAYEQYF. In DNA form, the CDR3 reads TGTGCCAGCAGTGAATTCGACAGGGCCTACGAGCAGTACTTC.

This chain joins TRBV15 and TRBJ2-3; D may be TRBD1 (5 bases). This CDR3 has 16 residues. Germline loops: CDR1 LNHNV, CDR2 YYDKDF (reference sequence). Trimming left V 0 bases short and J 2 bases short, with 12 bases between. CDR3 DNA sequence: TGTGCCACCAGCAGAGAGGCAGGGCTCCTCACAGATACGCAGTATTTT. Translated, it gives CATSREAGLLTDTQYF.

CDR3 DNA sequence: TGTGCCAGCAGCCCCGGGACTAGCGGTTCCACAGATACGCAGTATTTT. Protein product: CASSPGTSGSTDTQYF. The chain combines TRBV5-4 with TRBJ2-3; 11 nucleotides align to TRBD2. The germline V gene encodes CDR1 SGHNT and CDR2 YYREEE (reference sequence). The CDR3 contains 16 residues. With V trimmed by 4 bases and J by 2 bases, 6 bases remained unmatched.

This clone was recorded a few times. The chain combines TRBV14 with TRBJ2-2; D unresolved. The V gene lost 1 base and the J gene lost 4 bases, with 7 bases spanning the gap. This CDR3 is 14 amino acids long. The germline V gene encodes CDR1 SGHDN and CDR2 FVKESK. CDR3 loop: CASSQGLSTGELFF. The DNA of the CDR3 is TGTGCCAGCAGCCAAGGCCTGAGCACCGGGGAGCTGTTTTTT. The complete variable domain, with remaining parts taken from reference TRBV14 and TRBJ2-2, reads EAGVTQFPSHSVIEKGQTVTLRCDPISGHDNLYWYRRVMGKEIKFLLHFVKESKQDESGMPNNRFLAERTGGTYSTLKVQPAELEDSGVYFCASSQGLSTGELFFGEGSRLTVL.

CDR3 region: CASSYSLAGYSYEQYF. The CDR3 DNA reads as TGTGCCAGCAGTTACTCACTAGCGGGGTACTCCTACGAGCAGTACTTC. The V call is TRBV6-5, the J call TRBJ2-7, with TRBD2 matching over 10 bases. The CDR3 sequence is 16 residues long. V was pared by 0 bases and J by 0 bases, with 2 bases of the junction left unmatched. Germline CDR1 MNHEY, CDR2 SVGAGI.

This chain links TRBV18 with TRBJ2-7, with no clear D. The germline gives CDR1 KGHSH, CDR2 LQKENI. This CDR3 has 15 residues. The ends were cut back, 4 bases at V and 0 bases at J, with 13 bases in the middle. CDR3 sequence (DNA): TGTGCCAGCTCACTATCCCGCGGCAGCTCCTACGAGCAGTACTTC. Protein product: CASSLSRGSSYEQYF.

This clone was counted only a few times. This chain links TRBV7-6 with TRBJ2-5; unclear D gene. CDR3 length equals 14 residues. V was pared by 2 bases and J by 5 bases, with 12 bases between. The germline V gene encodes CDR1 SGHVS and CDR2 FNYEAQ. As DNA, the CDR3 is TGTGCCAGCAGCTTAACGGTCTCCGGGGAGACCCAGTACTTC. Translating it yields CASSLTVSGETQYF.

Regarding this clone: No conserved phenylalanine or tryptophan ends this CDR3, so it is likely a read error. The DNA is omitted, as the CDR3 cannot be located on it reliably, and the CDR3 follows TCRdb's listing. The chain uses TRBV28 and TRBJ1-1; TRBD1, the table's D call, lacks a check against the DNA. Including both end residues, the CDR3 is 8 amino acids long. Looked up from germline, CDR1 is MDHEN and CDR2 is SYDVKM. CDR3 amino acids: CASSPTEM.

The sample holds a few counts of this clone. This sequence joins TRBV5-1 and TRBJ1-1, with TRBD1 identical over 9 bases. The germline V gene has CDR1 SGHRS and CDR2 YFSETQ. Unmatched junction bases numbered 3, after V lost 3 bases and J lost 0 bases. CDR3 length equals 15 residues. The CDR3 here is CASSSGTGMNTEAFF. CDR3 DNA: TGCGCCAGCAGCTCCGGGACAGGGATGAACACTGAAGCTTTCTTT.

This clone appeared a few times. The gene calls are TRBV10-3 and TRBJ2-7; a weak D match, TRBD1 (7 bases). Trimming removed 4 bases at V and 4 bases at J, with 14 bases between. Germline V gene sequence: CDR1 ENHRY, CDR2 SYGVKD. CDR3 length: 14 residues. The DNA for the CDR3 is TGTGCCATCAGTGGCGGAGGGGGCGTTTACGAGCAGTACTTC. Its protein is CAISGGGGVYEQYF.

A few counts support this clone. CDR3 nucleotide sequence: TGTGCCAGCAGCTTGGGGGACAGGAACACTGAAGCTTTCTTT. Translated, it gives CASSLGDRNTEAFF. The V call is TRBV7-2, the J call TRBJ1-1; 7 bases line up with TRBD1. Losses at the gene ends were 3 bases for V and 1 base for J; bases not matched to a gene: 2. From germline, CDR1 is SGHTA and CDR2 FQGNSA. The CDR3 is made up of 14 amino acids.

This clone showed up just a few times. The gene calls are TRBV6-1 and TRBJ2-3, with D perhaps TRBD1 (6 bases). The germline CDR1 and CDR2 sequences are MNHNS and SASEGT. CDR3 size: 15 residues. The V end lost 6 bases, the J end lost 3 bases, and 16 bases lay between the germline ends. CDR3 protein: CASRGDRWGTDTQYF. DNA of the CDR3: TGTGCCAGCAGAGGAGACAGGTGGGGTACAGATACGCAGTATTTT.

This clone has just a few counts. This sequence joins TRBV28 and TRBJ2-3; the D is unclear. There are 12 residues in the CDR3. V was pared by 6 bases and J by 3 bases, with 7 bases between. CDR1 MDHEN and CDR2 SYDVKM come from the germline V gene. DNA for the CDR3: TGTGCCAGCAGCAAACGGACAGATACGCAGTATTTT. Residues: CASSKRTDTQYF. Together with reference TRBV28 and TRBJ2-3, the CDR3 gives the full variable domain: DVKVTQSSRYLVKRTGEKVFLECVQDMDHENMFWYRQDPGLGLRLIYFSYDVKMKEKGDIPEGYSVSREKKERFSLILESASTNQTSMYLCASSKRTDTQYFGPGTRLTVL.